This T cell receptor (beta chain) was recorded in a study of regulatory T cells in long-lasting Graves disease. The junction had 4 bases not matched to a gene; V was cut back by 3 bases and J by 14 bases. Germline loops: CDR1 MDHEN, CDR2 SYDVKM. The CDR3 has 12 residues. Study-level findings and limits: Lower TCR diversity was seen in persistent Graves' patients than in newly diagnosed ones. Under persistent disease, TRBV28, TRBJ1-2 and TRBJ2-5 were used preferentially.

Time point reported: persistent/refractory GD, antithyroid drugs over 5 years with positive TRAb. TCR sequences were obtained from RNA taken from PBMCs. In building TCR beta libraries, iRepertoire HTBI primers were used together with Arm-PCR of CDR3 regions. TCRdb re-called the multiplex PCR reads through MiXCR, storing one row per CDR3 protein. The repertoire holds approximately 360,000 distinct CDR3 sequences, with 20% to 25% as singletons. A word on this clonotype: Its antigen is not known.

The rearrangement uses TRBV28 and TRBJ2-1, with 10 nucleotides matching TRBD1. The starting material was peripheral blood mononuclear cells (PBMCs), obtained when the disease was refractory, from a patient treated with antithyroid drugs. This clonotype originated in a woman aged 40 to 50 with Graves disease. CDR3 DNA: TGTGCCAGCAGTTTGATCGGGACAGGGGAGTTCTTC. Protein sequence: CASSLIGTGEFF. Drawing the rest from reference TRBV28 and TRBJ2-1, the complete variable domain is DVKVTQSSRYLVKRTGEKVFLECVQDMDHENMFWYRQDPGLGLRLIYFSYDVKMKEKGDIPEGYSVSREKKERFSLILESASTNQTSMYLCASSLIGTGEFFGPGTRLTVL.